A single sample gave rise to the 23 T cell receptor beta chains below, sequenced in a study of cytomegalovirus exposure and HLA in healthy donors. Both 60 Vbeta primers and 13 Jbeta primers went into the PCR. Using immunoSEQ multiplex PCR, the repertoire was profiled, and TCRdb retains in-frame clones only, with some absent. Of over 100,000 clones in the sample, under 80% were seen once. Sequencing input: PBMCs. These receptors all come from a woman aged 45 to 65 in good health and CMV-seropositive.

V usage is TRBV7-2 and J usage is TRBJ2-3; D is possibly TRBD2 (6 bases). V was pared by 1 base and J by 3 bases, with 11 bases between. The CDR3 is 15 amino acids. Germline-derived CDR1 and CDR2 are SGHTA and FQGNSA. As DNA, the CDR3 is TGTGCCAGCAGCTTAGACGGGAGTGCGACAGATACGCAGTATTTT. This codes for CASSLDGSATDTQYF.

The rearrangement joins TRBV19 to TRBJ1-6, with 8 bases aligning to TRBD1. The CDR3 runs 15 residues. Germline V gene lookup returns CDR1 LNHDA and CDR2 SQIVND (reference sequence). V dropped 7 bases and J dropped 3; count of bases not matched to a gene: 5. The CDR3 loop is CASKTGTGYNSPLHF. CDR3 nucleotides: TGTGCCAGTAAAACCGGGACAGGCTATAATTCACCCCTCCACTTT.

This chain uses TRBV14 with TRBJ2-3; perhaps TRBD1 as D (6 bases). There are 15 residues in the CDR3. V lost 2 bases and J 3 bases, leaving 12 bases between the germline ends. Per the germline V gene, CDR1 is SGHDN and CDR2 is FVKESK. Here the CDR3 DNA reads TGTGCCAGCAGCCAAATCCAGGGGCTAACAGATACGCAGTATTTT. Translating gives CASSQIQGLTDTQYF.

The chain joins TRBV7-2 to TRBJ2-7, with D unclear. CDR3 length equals 14 residues. The V gene lost 8 bases and the J gene lost 0 bases, with 14 bases spanning the gap. Germline values: CDR1 SGHTA, CDR2 FQGNSA. CDR3 residues: CASRPASISYEQYF. CDR3 DNA: TGTGCCAGCCGCCCAGCGAGTATCTCCTACGAGCAGTACTTC.

V and J are TRBV7-9 and TRBJ2-5; the D gene is possibly TRBD2 (6 bases). The DNA end is a closer match to TRBJ2-7, so the J assignment may be wrong. The germline V gene encodes CDR1 SEHNR and CDR2 FQNEAQ (reference sequence). The CDR3 has 12 residues. CDR3 sequence (DNA): TGTGCCAGCAGCCCTGGGGGGTACGAGCAGTACTTC. The encoded protein is CASSPGGYEQYF.

The chain combines TRBV19 with TRBJ2-3, with 8 bases that match TRBD1. Germline V lookup: CDR1 LNHDA, CDR2 SQIVND (reference sequence). With V trimmed by 8 bases and J by 14 bases, 18 bases remained unmatched. The CDR3 is 14 amino acids. The CDR3 region has the DNA TGTGCCAGTTCTTGGGGTACAGGGGGAACGCCCTGGTATTTT. Its translation: CASSWGTGGTPWYF.

The chain links TRBV10-3 to TRBJ2-4; the match to TRBD1 covers 11 bases. The trim removed 5 bases at V and 12 bases at J, leaving 12 bases unmatched. The CDR3 runs to 15 residues. Per germline, CDR1 ENHRY and CDR2 SYGVKD. The CDR3 sequence is CAISRGTGGRDSQYF. CDR3 sequence (DNA): TGTGCCATCAGTCGGGGGACAGGGGGTCGGGACAGTCAGTACTTC.

V is TRBV19 and J is TRBJ1-5; 7 bases agree with TRBD1. V was clipped by 7 bases and J by 2 bases; unmatched bases: 11. CDR1 is LNHDA and CDR2 is SQIVND in the germline V gene (reference sequence). This CDR3 has 16 amino acids. CDR3 residues: CASTLQGGWGNQPQHF. Written as DNA, the CDR3 is TGTGCCAGTACGCTCCAGGGGGGTTGGGGCAATCAGCCCCAGCATTTT.

In this sample, this clone turned up a few times. The rearrangement joins TRBV7-2 to TRBJ2-1; 9 nucleotides match TRBD1. The CDR3 is 15 amino acids. The germline V gene encodes CDR1 SGHTA and CDR2 FQGNSA. V trimming: 2 bases; J trimming: 9 bases; junction bases outside the gene matches: 8. DNA of the CDR3: TGTGCCAGCAGCTTAAAGTCGGGACAGGGATTTGAGCAGTTCTTC. Its protein is CASSLKSGQGFEQFF.

A remark on this clone: Mismatch with germline at one junction end may stem from a read error. The chain links TRBV7-9 to TRBJ2-4; D perhaps matches TRBD2 (6 bases). Germline V gene lookup returns CDR1 SEHNR and CDR2 FQNEAQ (reference sequence). This CDR3 region has 16 residues. CDR3 loop: CSSSTWVGGPKNIQYF. CDR3 DNA: TGTTCCAGCAGCACCTGGGTGGGGGGACCCAAAAACATTCAGTACTTC.

This chain connects TRBV4-2 to TRBJ1-2; TRBD1 aligns across 9 bases. Per the germline V gene, CDR1 is LGHNA and CDR2 is YNFKEQ. The CDR3 is 15 amino acids. The V gene end was trimmed by 5 bases and the J gene end by 2 bases; junction bases not matched to a gene: 6. The DNA of the CDR3 is TGTGCCAGCAGCTCAAGGACAGGGGTAAACTATGGCTACACCTTC. This gives the protein CASSSRTGVNYGYTF.

This clone was observed a few times. The rearrangement links TRBV15 to TRBJ2-5, with TRBD2 identical over 9 bases. The J call may be wrong; the DNA end is better matched by TRBJ2-7. The CDR3 runs 15 residues. Per the germline V gene, CDR1 is LNHNV and CDR2 is YYDKDF (reference sequence). The DNA of the CDR3 is TGTGCCACCAGCATAGGGCTAGCGGGGACCTACGAGCAGTACTTC. It yields the protein CATSIGLAGTYEQYF.

For the CDR3, the DNA is TGTGCCAGCAGCCAGACATCCGGGATCCAAAACATTCAGTACTTC. Its protein product is CASSQTSGIQNIQYF. The chain carries TRBV5-4 and TRBJ2-4; tentative D call: TRBD2 (5 bases). Per germline, CDR1 SGHNT and CDR2 YYREEE (reference sequence). This CDR3 has 15 amino acids. V was pared by 4 bases and J by 5 bases, with 16 bases between.

This sequence joins TRBV5-1 and TRBJ2-1, with D perhaps matching TRBD2 (5 bases). Trimming pared 4 bases from V and 7 bases from J, leaving 9 bases between. The CDR3 is 12 amino acids. Germline CDR1 and CDR2: SGHRS and YFSETQ. Written as DNA, the CDR3 is TGCGCCAGCAGCCCGACGGGGAATGAGCAGTTCTTC. It is translated as CASSPTGNEQFF. Complete variable domain (other parts from reference TRBV5-1 and TRBJ2-1): KAGVTQTPRYLIKTRGQQVTLSCSPISGHRSVSWYQQTPGQGLQFLFEYFSETQRNKGNFPGRFSGRQFSNSRSEMNVSTLELGDSALYLCASSPTGNEQFFGPGTRLTVL.

V and J are TRBV9 and TRBJ2-5; 13 bases agree with TRBD2. V shed 4 bases and J 2 bases; nucleotides not matched to a gene: 2. This CDR3 spans 15 amino acids. Per germline, CDR1 SGDLS and CDR2 YYNGEE. The CDR3 is CASSQTSGGQETQYF. DNA for the CDR3: TGTGCCAGCAGCCAGACTAGCGGGGGGCAAGAGACCCAGTACTTC.

The chain couples TRBV19 to TRBJ2-5; 9 nucleotides line up with TRBD2. Per germline, CDR1 LNHDA and CDR2 SQIVND (reference sequence). The CDR3 covers 15 residues. Trimming cost V 5 bases and J 11 bases; bases outside gene matches: 15. The DNA for the CDR3 is TGTGCCAGTAGTGTCGCTAGCGGGAAGGCCGGGGAGCAGTACTTC. Translation: CASSVASGKAGEQYF.

This chain links TRBV9 with TRBJ2-5, with 9 bases matching TRBD2. Germline V CDR1 and CDR2: SGDLS, YYNGEE. The V segment lost 4 bases and the J segment 5 bases; nucleotides outside the gene matches: 12. The CDR3 covers 16 residues. The CDR3 DNA reads TGTGCCAGCAGCCCTAGAGGGCTAGCGGGGTTGGAGACCCAGTACTTC. Encoded protein: CASSPRGLAGLETQYF.

This chain joins TRBV7-6 and TRBJ2-7; 11 nucleotides line up with TRBD2. V dropped 4 bases and J dropped 0; count of bases not matched to a gene: 8. The CDR3 length is 17 residues. CDR1 and CDR2 (germline): SGHVS, FNYEAQ. The CDR3 DNA reads as TGTGCCAGCAGCTCTTTGGGACTAGCGGCTAGCTCCTACGAGCAGTACTTC. This codes for CASSSLGLAASSYEQYF.

V and J are TRBV5-6 and TRBJ2-7; a possible D gene is TRBD1 (5 bases). Germline V lookup: CDR1 SGHDT, CDR2 YYEEEE. This CDR3 comprises 15 residues. Trimming left V 0 bases short and J 2 bases short, with 12 bases between. The CDR3 coding sequence is TGTGCCAGCAGCTTGGTACCAGGGCCTACCTACGAGCAGTACTTC. It translates to CASSLVPGPTYEQYF.

This rearrangement joins TRBV19 to TRBJ2-7, with 8 positions matching TRBD2. Looked up from germline, CDR1 is LNHDA and CDR2 is SQIVND (reference sequence). The CDR3 is made up of 16 amino acids. After removal of 6 bases from V and 0 bases from J, the junction contained 10 bases not matched to a gene. Here the CDR3 reads CASSPGGTGSSYEQYF. CDR3 coding DNA: TGTGCCAGTAGCCCGGGGGGGACTGGGAGCTCCTACGAGCAGTACTTC.

The rearrangement joins TRBV7-2 to TRBJ2-5, with 8 nucleotides matching TRBD1. TRBJ2-7 explains the end of the DNA better; the J call may be wrong. CDR3 length: 14 amino acids. CDR1 is SGHTA and CDR2 is FQGNSA in the germline V gene. The CDR3 region has the DNA TGTGCCAGCAGCGACGGACAGGGCTTCGACGAGCAGTACTTC. This sequence encodes CASSDGQGFDEQYF.

This clone occurred a few times. The chain carries TRBV15 and TRBJ2-3; tentative D call: TRBD1 (5 bases). The germline V and J ends were trimmed by 0 bases and 1 base, with 11 bases remaining between them. The CDR3 contains 16 residues. Germline values: CDR1 LNHNV, CDR2 YYDKDF (reference sequence). The CDR3 sequence: CATSRDRGGGTDTQYF. The CDR3 DNA sequence: TGTGCCACCAGCAGAGATAGGGGCGGCGGCACAGATACGCAGTATTTT.

CDR3 in amino acids: CASKMDRGGNEQFF. The CDR3, as DNA: TGTGCCAGCAAAATGGACAGGGGAGGCAATGAGCAGTTCTTC. V and J are TRBV2 and TRBJ2-1; 9 bases line up with TRBD1. This CDR3 comprises 14 residues. The V and J ends lost 7 bases and 6 bases, in that order; junction bases with no gene match: 7. Germline-derived CDR1 and CDR2 are SNHLY and FYNNEI.